What follows are 20 T cell receptor beta chains derived from one specimen sequenced in a study of cytomegalovirus exposure and HLA in healthy donors. TCRdb's table, derived via immunoSEQ multiplex PCR, lists solely in-frame clones and lacks some. The sample shows roughly 75,000 clones, around 95% of them seen only once. Sequencing input: PBMCs. All receptors derive from a man younger than 35 in good health and CMV-seropositive.

This chain joins TRBV4-2 and TRBJ1-2, with 10 bases lining up with TRBD1. J lost 3 bases, V lost 1 base, and 5 bases had no gene match. The CDR3 covers 16 residues. Germline loops: CDR1 LGHNA, CDR2 YNFKEQ. CDR3 sequence (DNA): TGTGCCAGCAGCCAAGTTGGACAGGGGGTGGACTATGGCTACACCTTC. Amino acids: CASSQVGQGVDYGYTF.

The rearrangement uses TRBV15 and TRBJ2-3; D unresolved. The CDR3 length is 17 residues. Per the germline V gene, CDR1 is LNHNV and CDR2 is YYDKDF (reference sequence). V was clipped by 1 base and J by 0 bases, with 14 bases between them. CDR3: CATSRVGLDGSTDTQYF. CDR3 in DNA: TGTGCCACCAGCAGAGTTGGGCTTGATGGGAGCACAGATACGCAGTATTTT.

The chain employs TRBV6-1 and TRBJ2-2, with D uncertain. Between the trimmed V and J ends, which lost 9 bases and 3 bases, there was a span of 11 bases. From germline, CDR1 is MNHNS and CDR2 SASEGT. CDR3 length: 13 amino acids. The chain's CDR3 is CASSNTYTGELFF. The CDR3 DNA reads TGTGCCAGTAGTAACACCTACACCGGGGAGCTGTTTTTT.

The chain employs TRBV6-1 and TRBJ2-7; 7 nucleotides match TRBD2. Trimming at V came to 4 bases and at J to 5 bases, leaving 11 bases not matched to a gene. The CDR3 is 15 residues long. Germline values: CDR1 MNHNS, CDR2 SASEGT. CDR3 protein: CASSAWGRERDEQYF. The CDR3 nucleotides read TGTGCCAGCAGTGCCTGGGGGAGGGAACGCGACGAGCAGTACTTC.

The V gene is TRBV30, the J gene TRBJ1-2; no firm D call. This CDR3 region has 12 residues. V was trimmed by 1 base and J by 6 bases, leaving 9 bases between them. Germline CDR1 and CDR2: GTSNPN and SVGIG (reference sequence). The CDR3: CAWSDGRDGYTF. DNA for the CDR3: TGTGCCTGGAGTGACGGGAGAGATGGCTACACCTTC.

This clone was seen a single time. This chain joins TRBV9 and TRBJ2-1; weak D call: TRBD1 (6 bases). Germline assignment: CDR1 SGDLS and CDR2 YYNGEE. The CDR3 is made up of 16 amino acids. V was pared by 0 bases and J by 1 base, with 11 bases between. The CDR3 nucleotides are TGTGCCAGCAGCGTAGGCGGCAGGGGATCCTACAATGAGCAGTTCTTC. It codes for CASSVGGRGSYNEQFF. The entire variable domain, with the rest obtained from reference TRBV9 and TRBJ2-1, is as follows: DSGVTQTPKHLITATGQRVTLRCSPRSGDLSVYWYQQSLDQGLQFLIQYYNGEERAKGNILERFSAQQFPDLHSELNLSSLELGDSALYFCASSVGGRGSYNEQFFGPGTRLTVL.

The CDR3 reads CASSGTPYNEQFF. The CDR3 DNA sequence: TGTGCCAGCAGTGGGACTCCCTACAATGAGCAGTTCTTC. This rearrangement joins TRBV6-4 to TRBJ2-1; perhaps TRBD2 as D (5 bases). In germline, CDR1 is MRHNA, CDR2 SNTAGT. V lost 4 bases and J lost 2, with 6 bases in between. The CDR3 has 13 residues.

This chain joins TRBV4-1 and TRBJ2-5; D gene unclear. From germline, CDR1 is MGHRA and CDR2 YSYEKL. V was clipped by 1 base and J by 4 bases, with 10 bases between them. The CDR3 extends over 14 amino acids. DNA of the CDR3: TGCGCCAGCAGCCAAGGGCAAAACAGAGAGACCCAGTACTTC. This sequence encodes CASSQGQNRETQYF.

V is TRBV9 and J is TRBJ1-3; D is possibly TRBD1 (6 bases). The CDR3 consists of 15 residues. CDR1 and CDR2 from the germline V gene are SGDLS and YYNGEE. V was pared by 3 bases and J by 3 bases, with 13 bases between. CDR3 bases: TGTGCCAGCAGCGCACTTACAGGGCGTGGAAACACCATATATTTT. This translates into CASSALTGRGNTIYF.

This chain connects TRBV5-1 to TRBJ1-2, with D perhaps TRBD1 (5 bases). V was pared by 2 bases and J by 4 bases, with 18 bases between. CDR1 is SGHRS, CDR2 YFSETQ, per germline. This CDR3 is built from 16 residues. CDR3 region: CASSFSTRQSSYGYTF. CDR3 bases: TGCGCCAGCAGCTTCTCGACTCGACAGTCTAGCTATGGCTACACCTTC.

The chain couples TRBV28 to TRBJ1-1, with TRBD1 identical over 7 bases. Trimming removed 4 bases from V and 8 bases from J; junction bases left unmatched: 13. The CDR3 runs 15 residues. Per germline, CDR1 MDHEN and CDR2 SYDVKM. Here the CDR3 reads CASSSDRNRYSEAFF. CDR3 coding DNA: TGTGCCAGCAGTTCGGACAGGAATAGATACTCCGAAGCTTTCTTT.

This clone was seen a few times. The chain uses TRBV6-1 and TRBJ2-3; D unclear. Germline V lookup: CDR1 MNHNS, CDR2 SASEGT. V was cut by 4 bases and J by 2 bases, with 10 bases left in between. The CDR3 is 14 residues long. CDR3 sequence reads: CASSVGRDTDTQYF. DNA of the CDR3: TGTGCCAGCAGTGTGGGCAGAGACACAGATACGCAGTATTTT.

This chain's CDR3 is CASSPYLAGRSYNEQFF. The DNA for the CDR3 is TGTGCCAGCAGCCCTTACCTAGCGGGAAGGTCCTACAATGAGCAGTTCTTC. V usage is TRBV5-4 and J usage is TRBJ2-1, with TRBD2 matching over 9 bases. The germline CDR1 and CDR2 sequences are SGHNT and YYREEE (reference sequence). With 4 bases clipped from V and 1 base from J, the junction kept 9 bases outside the gene matches. CDR3 length: 17 amino acids.

The gene calls are TRBV28 and TRBJ2-3; 8 bases are a match to TRBD1. The V gene's germline CDR1 is MDHEN and CDR2 SYDVKM. The CDR3 is made up of 16 amino acids. Trimming cost V 7 bases and J 0 bases; bases outside gene matches: 9. The CDR3, as DNA: TGTGCCAGCAAGGACAGGGTACCCTCTAGCACAGATACGCAGTATTTT. Translating it yields CASKDRVPSSTDTQYF.

The chain joins TRBV10-2 to TRBJ1-5; maybe TRBD1 (6 bases). V lost 4 bases and J lost 5, with 18 bases in between. The CDR3 totals 16 residues. Per the germline V gene, CDR1 is WSHSY and CDR2 is SAAADI. Written as DNA, the CDR3 is TGCGCCAGCAGTGGAGGGGGTTTGTCGAATGATCAGCCCCAGCATTTT. Encoded protein: CASSGGGLSNDQPQHF.

The gene calls are TRBV11-2 and TRBJ1-4, with 7 nucleotides matching TRBD1. CDR3 length equals 15 residues. CDR1 SGHAT and CDR2 FQNNGV come from the germline V gene. With 6 bases clipped from V and 6 bases from J, the junction kept 10 bases outside the gene matches. CDR3 DNA sequence: TGTGCCAGCAGTTGGCCCGGGACAGTCGATGAAAAACTGTTTTTT. It specifies CASSWPGTVDEKLFF.

This clone was recorded once. V usage is TRBV11-3 and J usage is TRBJ2-2, with 8 bases that match TRBD2. Per the germline V gene, CDR1 is SGHNT and CDR2 is YENEEA. The CDR3 runs to 16 residues. J gave up 2 bases and V 5 bases, and 7 bases lay outside the gene matches. The CDR3 region has the DNA TGTGCCAGCAGCCCAACTAGCGGTACAAACACCGGGGAGCTGTTTTTT. Its translation is CASSPTSGTNTGELFF.

V is TRBV7-9 and J is TRBJ2-5; 10 bases are shared with TRBD1. CDR3 size: 15 residues. CDR1 is SEHNR, CDR2 FQNEAQ, per germline (reference sequence). Trimming took 5 bases from V and 3 from J; bases not matched to a gene: 6. CDR3: CASSPLGTGEETQYF. For the CDR3, the DNA is TGTGCCAGCAGCCCCCTCGGGACAGGGGAAGAGACCCAGTACTTC.

The chain carries TRBV4-1 and TRBJ2-7; 10 bases agree with TRBD2. Trimming removed 3 bases from V and 0 bases from J; junction bases left unmatched: 11. Germline assignment: CDR1 MGHRA and CDR2 YSYEKL. CDR3 length: 18 residues. The CDR3 nucleotides are TGCGCCAGCAGCCAGACGGACCAAACTAGCGGGACCTCCTACGAGCAGTACTTC. Its translation: CASSQTDQTSGTSYEQYF.

The chain uses TRBV11-2 and TRBJ2-1; TRBD2 agrees at 15 bases. There are 15 residues in the CDR3. V was pared by 4 bases and J by 6 bases, with 1 base of the junction left unmatched. Germline CDR1 reads SGHAT; CDR2 reads FQNNGV. The CDR3: CASSSGLAGGNEQFF. The CDR3 nucleotides are TGTGCCAGCAGCTCGGGACTAGCGGGAGGCAATGAGCAGTTCTTC.